This TCR beta chain appears in the sequencing data of a study of monozygotic twins with inflammatory bowel disease. General study results and limits: The inverse Simpson measure of TCRbeta diversity was lower in IBD patients than in healthy co-twins. Other individuals had fewer clonotypes in common with IBD patients than with healthy twins, especially with disease activity.

On this clonotype itself: The antigen is undetermined.

Germline CDR1 is SGHVS and CDR2 is FQNEAQ. CDR3 length: 15 residues. Each CDR3 protein gets one entry in TCRdb, which reprocessed the 5' RACE reads and gives no DNA. This table holds approximately 400,000 distinct CDR3 sequences. Sequenced input: blood. This clonotype was sampled from a human donor with ulcerative colitis or Crohn's disease, or a healthy co-twin of an affected twin (not recorded which). The chain is built from TRBV7-8 and TRBJ2-7; the TCRdb call, TRBD1, lacks DNA for checking. CDR3 sequence reads: CASSLDKGLIYEQYF.